The 21 T cell receptor beta chains given below trace back to one sample, sequenced in a study of T cell repertoires in cytomegalovirus infection. TCRdb reanalysed the reads using MiXCR and keeps one entry per CDR3 protein. This repertoire shows fewer than 900,000 distinct CDR3 sequences, 25% to 35% found once; its top ten account for around 14%. Their cognate antigens are unknown. The sequencing here drew on cultured CD8+ T cells from PBMCs, taken from culture after CMV antigen stimulation. These receptors originate from a human donor in good health (CMV status not recorded). Some clones in this sample may be carry-over from other donors' samples.

The chain combines TRBV28 with TRBJ1-3, with a weak D call TRBD1 (5 bases). V was pared by 7 bases and J by 0 bases, with 13 bases between. The germline V gene has CDR1 MDHEN and CDR2 SYDVKM. There are 15 residues in the CDR3. The CDR3 DNA sequence: TGTGCCAGCACACTTGACAGAGACTCTGGAAACACCATATATTTT. Translating it yields CASTLDRDSGNTIYF.

This clonotype turned up a few times. The chain recombines TRBV7-8 with TRBJ2-7; D unresolved. Per germline, CDR1 SGHVS and CDR2 FQNEAQ. Trimming pared 5 bases from V and 5 bases from J, leaving 13 bases between. The CDR3 length is 13 residues. CDR3 loop: CASSPPNMDEQYF. The CDR3 bases are TGTGCCAGCAGCCCCCCGAACATGGACGAGCAGTACTTC.

This clonotype showed up just a few times. This chain uses TRBV6-5 with TRBJ1-2; the match to TRBD1 covers 7 bases. The CDR3 runs to 12 residues. Germline loops: CDR1 MNHEY, CDR2 SVGAGI. Germline trimming cut 5 bases from V and 5 bases from J; bases unmatched to any gene: 2. The DNA of the CDR3 is TGTGCCAGCAGTACACAGGGGTATGGCTACACCTTC. This sequence encodes CASSTQGYGYTF.

The chain uses TRBV12-3 or TRBV12-4 and TRBJ2-7, with a possible D match to TRBD2 (6 bases). This CDR3 comprises 14 residues. V gave up 8 bases and J gave up 1 base, with 15 bases separating them. Here the CDR3 reads CASSRRGRSYEQYF. CDR3 DNA: TGTGCCAGCTCTAGGAGGGGTAGGTCCTACGAGCAGTACTTC.

This clonotype has a count of ten or more. The chain combines TRBV7-2 with TRBJ2-1; D may correspond to TRBD1 or TRBD2 (5 bases each). V was shortened by 5 bases and J by 0 bases, with 14 bases between the two germline ends. CDR3 length: 16 residues. CDR1 and CDR2 from the germline V gene are SGHTA and FQGNSA. The CDR3: CASSEPGTTSYNEQFF. The CDR3 bases are TGTGCCAGCAGCGAGCCCGGGACGACCTCCTACAATGAGCAGTTCTTC.

This chain links TRBV27 with TRBJ1-2; TRBD1 is a possible D gene (6 bases). V was trimmed by 2 bases and J by 2 bases, leaving 12 bases between them. The CDR3 is 15 amino acids. CDR1 is MNHEY and CDR2 is SMNVEV in the germline V gene (reference sequence). The CDR3 DNA is TGTGCCAGCAGTTTAAGGGCAGGGGACAACTATGGCTACACCTTC. Encoded protein: CASSLRAGDNYGYTF.

At least ten counts were recorded for this clonotype. The rearrangement uses TRBV7-2 and TRBJ1-1, with D maybe TRBD1 (5 bases). The CDR3 sequence is 16 residues long. Trimming left V 4 bases short and J 3 bases short, with 18 bases between. The V gene's germline CDR1 is SGHTA and CDR2 FQGNSA. CDR3 sequence reads: CASSSDLLDSYTEAFF. The CDR3 coding sequence is TGTGCCAGCAGCTCCGACCTCCTTGACAGTTACACTGAAGCTTTCTTT. The variable domain in full, completed from reference TRBV7-2 and TRBJ1-1, reads GAGVSQSPSNKVTEKGKDVELRCDPISGHTALYWYRQSLGQGLEFLIYFQGNSAPDKSGLPSDRFSAERTGGSVSTLTIQRTQQEDSAVYLCASSSDLLDSYTEAFFGQGTRLTVV.

This clonotype has more than one count but fewer than ten. The chain joins TRBV19 to TRBJ1-5, with unresolved D. The CDR3 contains 15 residues. The germline gives CDR1 LNHDA, CDR2 SQIVND (reference sequence). Trimming took 3 bases from V and 3 from J, leaving 12 bases between them. Written as DNA, the CDR3 is TGTGCCAGTAGTATCGACGGGCTCATCAATCAGCCCCAGCATTTT. It codes for CASSIDGLINQPQHF.

The chain joins TRBV4-2 to TRBJ2-5, with D unresolved. Trimming took 0 bases from V and 2 from J, leaving 7 bases between them. The CDR3 runs to 14 residues. Germline CDR1 and CDR2: LGHNA and YNFKEQ. CDR3: CASSQDRAQETQYF. CDR3 nucleotide sequence: TGTGCCAGCAGCCAAGATAGGGCTCAAGAGACCCAGTACTTC.

This clonotype has only a few counts. For the CDR3, the DNA is TGTGCCAGCAGTCTGTCGACTAGGTTGAATTCACCCCTCCACTTT. Translating it yields CASSLSTRLNSPLHF. This chain uses TRBV12-3 or TRBV12-4 with TRBJ1-6, with D unresolved. Trimming shortened V by 5 bases and J by 7 bases, and 15 bases separated the two germline ends. The CDR3 spans 15 residues.

This clonotype was observed many times. The V gene is TRBV6-1, the J gene TRBJ2-4; TRBD1 matches at 9 bases. The CDR3 runs to 13 residues. Germline lookup yields CDR1 MNHNS and CDR2 SASEGT. V lost 6 bases to trimming and J lost 8 bases; unmatched junction nucleotides: 5. The chain's CDR3 is CASRKTGGDIQYF. The CDR3 DNA follows: TGTGCCAGCAGAAAGACAGGGGGAGACATTCAGTACTTC.

The genes are TRBV29-1 and TRBJ2-1, with 8 bases lining up with TRBD1. This CDR3 spans 12 amino acids. Germline V gene sequence: CDR1 SQVTM, CDR2 ANQGSEA. V lost 6 bases to trimming and J lost 5 bases; unmatched junction nucleotides: 3. The CDR3 here is CSVTGADNEQFF. The CDR3 DNA reads as TGCAGCGTGACAGGGGCCGACAATGAGCAGTTCTTC.

J is TRBJ2-5 and V is TRBV2; no definite D call. The CDR3 has 10 amino acids. Germline V CDR1 and CDR2: SNHLY, FYNNEI. V was pared by 7 bases and J by 6 bases, with 6 bases between. CDR3 sequence: CASIAQTQYF. The CDR3 nucleotides are TGTGCCAGCATAGCCCAGACCCAGTACTTC. The full variable domain, completed using reference TRBV2 and TRBJ2-5, is EPEVTQTPSHQVTQMGQEVILRCVPISNHLYFYWYRQILGQKVEFLVSFYNNEISEKSEIFDDQFSVERPDGSNFTLKIRSTKLEDSAMYFCASIAQTQYFGPGTRLLVL.

This clonotype was recorded a few times. The rearrangement uses TRBV19 and TRBJ2-1, with 10 bases lining up with TRBD2. The CDR3 has 16 residues. Germline CDR1 reads LNHDA; CDR2 reads SQIVND (reference sequence). V lost 2 bases, J lost 8 bases, and 9 bases stayed unmatched. CDR3 nucleotide sequence: TGTGCCAGTAGTATAACTAGCGGGGTCCTTTGGGATGAGCAGTTCTTC. This codes for CASSITSGVLWDEQFF.

The rearrangement links TRBV28 to TRBJ1-2; D is undetermined. V was trimmed by 5 bases and J by 3 bases, leaving 10 bases between them. The length of the CDR3 is 13 residues. Looked up from germline, CDR1 is MDHEN and CDR2 is SYDVKM. The CDR3 reads CASSIPLDYGYTF. In DNA form, the CDR3 reads TGTGCCAGCAGTATCCCCCTAGACTATGGCTACACCTTC.

This chain uses TRBV6-8 with TRBJ1-3; no clear D gene. Germline V gene data show CDR1 as MNHGY and CDR2 as SAAAGT. V gave up 2 bases and J gave up 0 bases, with 8 bases separating them. This CDR3 has 15 residues. Here the CDR3 DNA reads TGTGCCAGCAGTTACGGGCCAGACTCTGGAAACACCATATATTTT. Protein sequence: CASSYGPDSGNTIYF.

This clonotype has a handful of counts. The V call is TRBV5-5, the J call TRBJ2-1; D perhaps matches TRBD1 (6 bases). The V end lost 3 bases, the J end lost 6 bases, and 10 bases lay between the germline ends. This CDR3 spans 13 amino acids. Germline CDR1 reads SGHKS; CDR2 reads YYEKEE (reference sequence). The CDR3 sequence: CASSSSRGNEQFF. CDR3 sequence (DNA): TGTGCCAGCAGCTCGAGCAGGGGCAATGAGCAGTTCTTC.

V gene TRBV10-2 combines with J gene TRBJ1-1, with unresolved D. The CDR3 is 14 amino acids. From germline, CDR1 is WSHSY and CDR2 SAAADI. Trimming took off 0 bases at V and 2 bases at J, with 7 bases between the two ends. CDR3 residues: CASSESGRNTEAFF. In DNA, the CDR3 is TGCGCCAGCAGTGAGTCCGGTCGAAACACTGAAGCTTTCTTT.

This clonotype came up a few times. J is TRBJ2-2 and V is TRBV27, with TRBD1 matching over 10 bases. Per the germline V gene, CDR1 is MNHEY and CDR2 is SMNVEV (reference sequence). The CDR3 is 14 amino acids. V lost 7 bases, J lost 9 bases, and 8 bases stayed unmatched. In nucleotides, the CDR3 is TGTGCCAGCAACCCAGGACAGGGGGTCCGGGAGCTGTTTTTT. It codes for CASNPGQGVRELFF.

The rearrangement links TRBV2 to TRBJ1-2; 7 positions agree with TRBD1. The CDR3 has 17 residues. With V trimmed by 6 bases and J by 7 bases, 20 bases remained unmatched. Germline V gene data show CDR1 as SNHLY and CDR2 as FYNNEI. The CDR3 region is CASSPEPAHRGASGYTF. In DNA, the CDR3 is TGTGCCAGCAGCCCCGAGCCGGCTCACAGGGGAGCGAGTGGCTACACCTTC.

This clonotype was observed a handful of times. V usage is TRBV28 and J usage is TRBJ2-3; TRBD1 might be the D (5 bases). CDR3 length: 18 amino acids. Germline lookup yields CDR1 MDHEN and CDR2 SYDVKM. V lost 2 bases and J 0 bases, leaving 18 bases between the germline ends. Written as DNA, the CDR3 is TGTGCCAGCAGTTTAAGGGGCCATGCAGATACTAGCACAGATACGCAGTATTTT. Protein product: CASSLRGHADTSTDTQYF.